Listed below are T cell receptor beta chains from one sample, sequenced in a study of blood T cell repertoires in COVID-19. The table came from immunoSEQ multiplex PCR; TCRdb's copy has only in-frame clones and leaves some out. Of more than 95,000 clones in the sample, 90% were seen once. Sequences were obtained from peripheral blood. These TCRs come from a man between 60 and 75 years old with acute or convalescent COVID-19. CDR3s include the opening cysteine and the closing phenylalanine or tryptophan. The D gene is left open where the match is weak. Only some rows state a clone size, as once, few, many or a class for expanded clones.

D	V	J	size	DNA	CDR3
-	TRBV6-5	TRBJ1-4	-	TGTGCCAGCAGTTACTCTTCGAGTTTTCCTAATGAAAAACTGTTTTTT	CASSYSSSFPNEKLFF
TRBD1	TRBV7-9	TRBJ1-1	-	TGTGCCACCACAGGGGGACCGAACACTGAAGCTTTCTTT	CATTGGPNTEAFF
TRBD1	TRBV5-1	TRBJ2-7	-	TGCGCCAGCAGCTTGTCACCGGGGCAGGGGGCCAGGCAGTACTTC	CASSLSPGQGARQYF
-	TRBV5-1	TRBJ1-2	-	TGCGCCAGCAGCTTGGGGGCTGGCTATGGCTACACCTTC	CASSLGAGYGYTF
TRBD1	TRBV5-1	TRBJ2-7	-	TGCGCCAGCAGCTTGGAGGGACAGGGGTCTAGCGAGCAGTACTTC	CASSLEGQGSSEQYF
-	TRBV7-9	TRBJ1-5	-	TGTGCCAGCAGCTTAGGTACGGGCAATCAGCCCCAGCATTTT	CASSLGTGNQPQHF
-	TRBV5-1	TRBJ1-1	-	TGCGCCAGCAGCTTGAACAGGGAGACTGAAGCTTTCTTT	CASSLNRETEAFF
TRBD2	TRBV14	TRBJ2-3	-	TGTGCCAGCAGCGAAGGACTAGCGCAGAGCACAGATACGCAGTATTTT	CASSEGLAQSTDTQYF
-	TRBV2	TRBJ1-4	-	TGTGCCAGCATGCGGGTAGAAACCACTAATGAAAAACTGTTTTTT	CASMRVETTNEKLFF
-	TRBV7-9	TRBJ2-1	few	TGTGCCAGCAGCTTAGCCGGGACACTACTCAATGAGCAGTTCTTC	CASSLAGTLLNEQFF
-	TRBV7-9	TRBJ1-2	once	TGTGCCAGCAGCTTAGGGGGGGATGGCTACACCTTC	CASSLGGDGYTF
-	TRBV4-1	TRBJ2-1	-	TGCGCCAGCAGCCATCCCCCGGGACACGAAACACAGAATGAGCAGTTCTTC	CASSHPPGHETQNEQFF
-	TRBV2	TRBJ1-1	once	TGTGCCCGAAAAAGAGGGCAGTTGAACACTGAAGCTTTCTTT	CARKRGQLNTEAFF
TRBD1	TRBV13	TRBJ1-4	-	TGTGCCAGCAGCTCCCGACAGGGGGGAGGTGAAAAACTGTTTTTT	CASSSRQGGGEKLFF
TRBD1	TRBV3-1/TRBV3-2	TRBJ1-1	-	TGTGCCAGCAGCCAGCCGGGACAGGGGAACACTGAAGCTTTCTTT	CASSQPGQGNTEAFF
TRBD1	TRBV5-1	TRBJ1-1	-	TGCGCCAGCAGCCGTACACCTGGACAGGGGGTGAACACTGAAGCTTTCTTT	CASSRTPGQGVNTEAFF
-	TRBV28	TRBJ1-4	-	TGTGCCAGCAGCCCTCCCGTTCAGGGTCTCGGGGAAAAACTGTTTTTT	CASSPPVQGLGEKLFF